The 23 T cell receptor beta chains in this list originate from one sample, sequenced in a study of graft-versus-host responses after intestinal transplantation. Data came from immunoSEQ multiplex PCR; TCRdb stores just in-frame clones and leaves some out. The sample consists of nearly 110,000 clones, about nine tenths of them appearing once. No cognate antigen is known for these TCRs. The input for sequencing was unstimulated CD4+ T cells sorted from spleen or lymph node cells, taken before transplant. The receptors stem from a human donor who was the organ donor for an intestinal transplant.

V gene TRBV7-9 combines with J gene TRBJ2-7; possible D gene TRBD1, 6 bases. The CDR3 is 12 residues long. Germline V gene data show CDR1 as SEHNR and CDR2 as FQNEAQ (reference sequence). The V end was cut by 7 bases, the J end by 4 bases, with 11 bases between. CDR3 residues: CASTTQGYEQYF. The CDR3 DNA follows: TGTGCCAGCACAACACAGGGTTACGAGCAGTACTTC.

The V call is TRBV4-1, the J call TRBJ1-5; D might be TRBD1 (6 bases). From germline, CDR1 is MGHRA and CDR2 YSYEKL. The V gene lost 2 bases and the J gene lost 5 bases, with 16 bases spanning the gap. The CDR3 runs 16 residues. In DNA, the CDR3 is TGCGCCAGCAGCCAATGGAGTCAGGGGTCCCATCAGCCCCAGCATTTT. Translating it yields CASSQWSQGSHQPQHF.

The genes are TRBV6-5 and TRBJ1-5, with 10 positions matching TRBD1. The V and J ends lost 8 bases and 4 bases, in that order; junction bases with no gene match: 2. The CDR3 contains 13 residues. CDR1 and CDR2 (germline): MNHEY, SVGAGI. The CDR3 DNA follows: TGTGCCAGCCGACAGGGGGCGAATCAGCCCCAGCATTTT. Translation gives CASRQGANQPQHF.

The chain uses TRBV7-6 and TRBJ2-2; TRBD2 aligns across 10 bases. V lost 5 bases and J lost 6; bases outside the gene matches: 9. The V gene's germline CDR1 is SGHVS and CDR2 FNYEAQ. This CDR3 has 16 amino acids. The CDR3 coding sequence is TGTGCCAGCAGCCAGGGGACTAGCGCCGGGGCCGGGGAGCTGTTTTTT. Encoded protein: CASSQGTSAGAGELFF.

This clone appeared a single time. The rearrangement links TRBV19 to TRBJ2-5, with D maybe TRBD2 (5 bases). Germline V lookup: CDR1 LNHDA, CDR2 SQIVND (reference sequence). This CDR3 comprises 13 residues. Trimming took off 10 bases at V and 11 bases at J, with 23 bases between the two ends. CDR3 in amino acids: CATAPDWPREQYF. CDR3 DNA sequence: TGTGCCACCGCGCCGGACTGGCCGAGGGAGCAGTACTTC.

This clone has a single count. The CDR3 region is CASSMGTYGELFF. The DNA for the CDR3 is TGTGCCAGTAGTATGGGGACATACGGGGAGCTGTTTTTT. The J gene is TRBJ2-2, the V gene TRBV19, with TRBD1 as a possible D gene (6 bases). The CDR3 has 13 amino acids. Between the trimmed V and J ends, which lost 3 bases and 7 bases, there was a span of 9 bases. Per germline, CDR1 LNHDA and CDR2 SQIVND (reference sequence).

The J gene is TRBJ1-6, the V gene TRBV5-6; D gene unclear. Germline V gene sequence: CDR1 SGHDT, CDR2 YYEEEE. This CDR3 is built from 15 residues. V dropped 1 base and J dropped 3 bases, with 8 bases sitting between them. In DNA form, the CDR3 reads TGTGCCAGCAGCTTGCAAGGATTCTATAATTCACCCCTCCACTTT. This encodes CASSLQGFYNSPLHF.

The rearrangement links TRBV7-9 to TRBJ2-5; a possible D gene is TRBD1 (5 bases). Germline V CDR1 and CDR2: SEHNR, FQNEAQ (reference sequence). V lost 0 bases and J lost 2, with 7 bases in between. The CDR3 covers 14 residues. CDR3 bases: TGTGCCAGCAGCTTAGCGGGGCCACAAGAGACCCAGTACTTC. Translation gives CASSLAGPQETQYF.

This clone was seen a few times. The chain employs TRBV29-1 and TRBJ2-5; 7 bases align to TRBD1. J lost 5 bases, V lost 6 bases, and 3 bases had no gene match. The germline CDR1 and CDR2 sequences are SQVTM and ANQGSEA. The CDR3 spans 11 residues. CDR3 bases: TGCAGCGTGGGACAGCTGGAGACCCAGTACTTC. Translating it yields CSVGQLETQYF.

The J gene is TRBJ1-4, the V gene TRBV5-1, with 7 positions matching TRBD1. Germline CDR1 is SGHRS and CDR2 is YFSETQ. V gave up 2 bases and J gave up 8 bases; unmatched junction bases: 6. CDR3 size: 14 residues. The CDR3 loop reads CASSFRQGGEKLFF. DNA for the CDR3: TGCGCCAGCAGCTTCCGACAGGGAGGGGAAAAACTGTTTTTT.

The chain links TRBV10-3 to TRBJ1-3; D gene unclear. Germline V gene lookup returns CDR1 ENHRY and CDR2 SYGVKD. CDR3 length equals 17 residues. V lost 3 bases and J lost 1, with 16 bases in between. The chain's CDR3 is CAISEAGGRSSGNTIYF. The CDR3 bases are TGTGCCATCAGTGAAGCGGGAGGGAGGTCTTCTGGAAACACCATATATTTT.

The chain joins TRBV23-1 to TRBJ1-4; 8 positions match TRBD1. TRBV23-1 is classed as an ORF, of uncertain function. The V segment lost 4 bases and the J segment 1 base; nucleotides outside the gene matches: 5. This CDR3 comprises 16 residues. The CDR3 region is CASSRTGNGTNEKLFF. CDR3 DNA sequence: TGCGCCAGCAGTCGGACAGGGAATGGAACTAATGAAAAACTGTTTTTT.

This chain connects TRBV5-5 to TRBJ1-1, with a possible D match to TRBD1 (6 bases). Trimming removed 4 bases from V and 7 bases from J, with 11 bases in between. Germline V CDR1 and CDR2: SGHKS, YYEKEE (reference sequence). The CDR3 has 12 amino acids. The CDR3 sequence: CASSLGQLEAFF. CDR3 coding DNA: TGTGCCAGCAGCCTCGGACAGCTTGAAGCTTTCTTT. The entire variable domain, with the rest obtained from reference TRBV5-5 and TRBJ1-1, is as follows: DAGVTQSPTHLIKTRGQQVTLRCSPISGHKSVSWYQQVLGQGPQFIFQYYEKEERGRGNFPDRFSARQFPNYSSELNVNALLLGDSALYLCASSLGQLEAFFGQGTRLTVV.

The rearrangement uses TRBV7-2 and TRBJ2-7; 11 bases are shared with TRBD2. Looked up from germline, CDR1 is SGHTA and CDR2 is FQGNSA. The junction had 5 bases not matched to a gene; V was cut back by 5 bases and J by 2 bases. CDR3 length: 15 amino acids. This CDR3 reads CASSQELAGAYEQYF. In DNA form, the CDR3 reads TGTGCCAGCAGCCAAGAACTAGCGGGGGCCTACGAGCAGTACTTC.

This sequence joins TRBV10-3 and TRBJ2-1, with D perhaps matching TRBD1 (6 bases). The CDR3 is 11 residues long. V was shortened by 9 bases and J by 5 bases, with 8 bases between the two germline ends. CDR1 is ENHRY, CDR2 SYGVKD, per germline. This CDR3 is CAIGQNNEQFF. CDR3 sequence (DNA): TGTGCCATTGGACAGAACAATGAGCAGTTCTTC.

This rearrangement joins TRBV7-2 to TRBJ2-5, with D tentatively TRBD1 or TRBD2 (6 bases each). The V end was cut by 5 bases, the J end by 0 bases, with 10 bases between. This CDR3 region has 14 residues. CDR1 is SGHTA and CDR2 is FQGNSA in the germline V gene. Written as DNA, the CDR3 is TGTGCCAGCAGCCGTAGGGGGGACCAAGAGACCCAGTACTTC. This translates into CASSRRGDQETQYF.

A few counts support this clone. The J gene is TRBJ1-2, the V gene TRBV19; the match to TRBD1 covers 7 bases. This CDR3 region has 16 residues. The J segment lost 4 bases and the V segment lost 3 bases, leaving 11 bases of the junction unmatched. Per the germline V gene, CDR1 is LNHDA and CDR2 is SQIVND (reference sequence). This chain's CDR3 is CASSIGPERGLYGYTF. CDR3 bases: TGTGCCAGTAGTATTGGGCCTGAGAGGGGGCTCTATGGCTACACCTTC.

This sequence joins TRBV9 and TRBJ2-1; 10 bases line up with TRBD1. Germline CDR1 SGDLS, CDR2 YYNGEE. V lost 3 bases and J lost 6; bases outside the gene matches: 3. The length of the CDR3 is 14 residues. Here the CDR3 DNA reads TGTGCCAGCAGCGGGGGGACAGGGGTCAATGAGCAGTTCTTC. This encodes CASSGGTGVNEQFF.

This clone was counted between two and nine times. The chain carries TRBV7-8 and TRBJ2-7; D gene unclear. CDR3 length: 15 amino acids. Germline assignment: CDR1 SGHVS and CDR2 FQNEAQ. V lost 0 bases to trimming and J lost 4 bases, with 13 bases between them. The CDR3 protein is CASSLAGVLWYEQYF. The CDR3 bases are TGTGCCAGCAGCTTAGCAGGCGTTCTGTGGTACGAGCAGTACTTC. The full variable domain, in which reference TRBV7-8 and TRBJ2-7 provide the parts outside the CDR3, is GAGVSQSPRYKVAKRGQDVALRCDPISGHVSLFWYQQALGQGPEFLTYFQNEAQLDKSGLPSDRFFAERPEGSVSTLKIQRTQQEDSAVYLCASSLAGVLWYEQYFGPGTRLTVT.

This rearrangement joins TRBV27 to TRBJ2-2, with 9 bases that match TRBD2. Germline CDR1 MNHEY, CDR2 SMNVEV (reference sequence). The V and J ends lost 7 bases and 8 bases, in that order; junction bases with no gene match: 8. The CDR3 is 14 residues long. The DNA of the CDR3 is TGTGCCAGCACCCCGACTAGCGGCGGTGGGGAGCTGTTTTTT. Protein sequence: CASTPTSGGGELFF.

The chain combines TRBV12-5 with TRBJ1-5, with 8 nucleotides matching TRBD1. The CDR3 sequence is 15 residues long. Trimming removed 0 bases from V and 4 bases from J; junction bases left unmatched: 2. CDR1 and CDR2 (germline): LGHNT, FRNRAP. The chain's CDR3 is CASGLVGQGNQPQHF. In DNA form, the CDR3 reads TGTGCTAGTGGTTTGGTCGGACAGGGAAATCAGCCCCAGCATTTT. Drawing the rest from reference TRBV12-5 and TRBJ1-5, the complete variable domain is DARVTQTPRHKVTEMGQEVTMRCQPILGHNTVFWYRQTMMQGLELLAYFRNRAPLDDSGMPKDRFSAEMPDATLATLKIQPSEPRDSAVYFCASGLVGQGNQPQHFGDGTRLSIL.

This chain links TRBV11-1 with TRBJ2-5; D remains unclear. CDR1 SGHAT and CDR2 FQDESV come from the germline V gene (reference sequence). CDR3 length: 13 amino acids. The V gene lost 5 bases and the J gene lost 5 bases, with 12 bases spanning the gap. The CDR3 nucleotides read TGTGCCAGCAGCCAAGGCCGTAGGGAGACCCAGTACTTC. Its translation: CASSQGRRETQYF.

V is TRBV19 and J is TRBJ2-2; TRBD1 might be the D (6 bases). This CDR3 spans 18 amino acids. The germline gives CDR1 LNHDA, CDR2 SQIVND (reference sequence). V shed 4 bases and J shed 3 bases, with 21 bases lying between them. The CDR3 reads CASSKTPVTGSYTGELFF. In DNA, the CDR3 is TGTGCCAGTAGTAAAACACCCGTTACAGGGTCATACACCGGGGAGCTGTTTTTT.